This passage covers 27 T cell receptor beta chains from one sample sequenced in a study of technical replicates of blood from several donors. Clones were read by immunoSEQ multiplex PCR, and TCRdb kept only the in-frame ones, dropping some. Of some 80,000 clones in the sample, about 91% were seen once. Sequencing was carried out using T cells isolated from PBMCs. The source is a human donor in good health.

V usage is TRBV6-5 and J usage is TRBJ2-5; 7 positions agree with TRBD2. Germline lookup yields CDR1 MNHEY and CDR2 SVGAGI. There are 15 residues in the CDR3. The ends lost 0 bases at V and 4 bases at J; junction bases unmatched: 5. For the CDR3, the DNA is TGTGCCAGCAGTTACTCACTGGGGGGGGGAGAGACCCAGTACTTC. It is translated as CASSYSLGGGETQYF.

The chain couples TRBV9 to TRBJ2-5, with D tentatively TRBD2 (6 bases). From germline, CDR1 is SGDLS and CDR2 YYNGEE. The CDR3 covers 14 residues. V shed 2 bases and J shed 7 bases, with 15 bases lying between them. The CDR3 region is CASSVGKVGGTQYF. In nucleotides, the CDR3 is TGTGCCAGCAGCGTTGGCAAAGTGGGGGGGACCCAGTACTTC.

V and J are TRBV10-2 and TRBJ2-3, with a tentative D call TRBD2 (6 bases). CDR3 size: 15 residues. Trimming left V 3 bases short and J 1 base short, with 11 bases between. Germline V lookup: CDR1 WSHSY, CDR2 SAAADI. The CDR3: CASSDWGEGTDTQYF. The CDR3 DNA is TGCGCCAGCAGTGATTGGGGGGAAGGCACAGATACGCAGTATTTT.

In nucleotides, the CDR3 is TGTGCCAGCAGCTTGTTCCAGGGGGCGTACAATGAGCAGTTCTTC. Translated, it gives CASSLFQGAYNEQFF. The chain has TRBV7-9 and TRBJ2-1, with 8 nucleotides matching TRBD1. The trim removed 3 bases at V and 4 bases at J, leaving 5 bases unmatched. The germline V gene has CDR1 SEHNR and CDR2 FQNEAQ (reference sequence). The CDR3 consists of 15 residues.

V gene TRBV5-1 combines with J gene TRBJ2-7, with D possibly being TRBD1 (6 bases). V was pared by 3 bases and J by 2 bases, with 18 bases between. The length of the CDR3 is 16 residues. Germline V gene data show CDR1 as SGHRS and CDR2 as YFSETQ. DNA of the CDR3: TGCGCCAGCAGCTGGTACTTTAGGGGGACGGCCTACGAGCAGTACTTC. The encoded protein is CASSWYFRGTAYEQYF.

The chain links TRBV27 to TRBJ2-7, with D possibly TRBD2 on 6 matching bases. Trimming shortened V by 8 bases and J by 2 bases, and 16 bases separated the two germline ends. The CDR3 is made up of 14 amino acids. Germline lookup yields CDR1 MNHEY and CDR2 SMNVEV (reference sequence). The CDR3 loop is CASSSGGWPYEQYF. CDR3 nucleotides: TGTGCCAGCTCGAGCGGAGGGTGGCCCTACGAGCAGTACTTC.

There are a few counts of this clone. This chain connects TRBV19 to TRBJ2-5; 8 bases map to TRBD2. J was trimmed by 5 bases and V by 1 base; bases with no gene match: 12. From germline, CDR1 is LNHDA and CDR2 SQIVND (reference sequence). CDR3 length: 17 amino acids. CDR3 loop: CASSIVKKLAGMETQYF. DNA for the CDR3: TGTGCCAGTAGTATAGTTAAGAAGCTAGCGGGCATGGAGACCCAGTACTTC.

The gene calls are TRBV14 and TRBJ2-3; D call uncertain. Germline V gene lookup returns CDR1 SGHDN and CDR2 FVKESK. The germline V and J ends were trimmed by 2 bases and 4 bases, with 4 bases remaining between them. This CDR3 spans 12 amino acids. DNA for the CDR3: TGTGCCAGCAGCCAAATAGCAGATACGCAGTATTTT. Translation gives CASSQIADTQYF.

This clone was recorded only once. The V call is TRBV30, the J call TRBJ1-1, with D uncertain. The CDR3 totals 12 residues. V was shortened by 4 bases and J by 4 bases, with 10 bases between the two germline ends. Germline V gene lookup returns CDR1 GTSNPN and CDR2 SVGIG (reference sequence). The DNA for the CDR3 is TGTGCCTGGACGGGAGGTGGCACTGAAGCTTTCTTT. This codes for CAWTGGGTEAFF.

V usage is TRBV28 and J usage is TRBJ1-4; a possible D gene is TRBD1 (6 bases). The germline gives CDR1 MDHEN, CDR2 SYDVKM. The ends were cut back, 4 bases at V and 3 bases at J, with 9 bases in the middle. This CDR3 region has 14 residues. Here the CDR3 DNA reads TGTGCCAGCAGTTCCGGACAGCCTAATGAAAAACTGTTTTTT. Translating it yields CASSSGQPNEKLFF.

The V gene is TRBV5-4, the J gene TRBJ2-4; D uncertain. The CDR3 is 12 residues long. V lost 1 base, J lost 8 bases, and 7 bases lay in between. Per the germline V gene, CDR1 is SGHNT and CDR2 is YYREEE (reference sequence). This CDR3 reads CASSLFGDIQYF. CDR3 sequence (DNA): TGTGCCAGCAGCTTGTTTGGAGACATTCAGTACTTC.

The chain links TRBV4-1 to TRBJ1-1; 7 positions agree with TRBD1. The CDR3 loop spans 14 amino acids. V shed 4 bases, J shed 1 base, and the junction held 3 bases outside the gene matches. Germline V CDR1 and CDR2: MGHRA, YSYEKL. The CDR3 DNA follows: TGCGCCAGCAGCCCTAGACAGGGGAACACTGAAGCTTTCTTT. This sequence encodes CASSPRQGNTEAFF.

The V call is TRBV6-5, the J call TRBJ2-7, with 9 bases lining up with TRBD2. V lost 0 bases to trimming and J lost 3 bases; unmatched junction nucleotides: 3. Germline loops: CDR1 MNHEY, CDR2 SVGAGI. The CDR3 contains 15 residues. CDR3 nucleotide sequence: TGTGCCAGCAGTTACTCCCTAGCGGGGATCTACGAGCAGTACTTC. Protein sequence: CASSYSLAGIYEQYF.

This rearrangement joins TRBV4-1 to TRBJ2-2; 10 bases are a match to TRBD2. The ends lost 0 bases at V and 6 bases at J; junction bases unmatched: 7. CDR1 and CDR2 (germline): MGHRA, YSYEKL. This CDR3 has 17 amino acids. CDR3 protein: CASSQEGAGGQSGELFF. CDR3 sequence (DNA): TGCGCCAGCAGCCAAGAAGGAGCGGGGGGGCAGTCCGGGGAGCTGTTTTTT.

The chain combines TRBV5-4 with TRBJ2-7; TRBD2 matches at 7 bases. This CDR3 has 14 residues. Germline V gene lookup returns CDR1 SGHNT and CDR2 YYREEE (reference sequence). Trimming at V came to 3 bases and at J to 6 bases, leaving 9 bases not matched to a gene. DNA of the CDR3: TGTGCCAGCAGCTCATCGGGACTAAAGGTCGAGCAGTACTTC. It specifies CASSSSGLKVEQYF.

This chain connects TRBV9 to TRBJ2-3; D not resolved. CDR3 length equals 12 residues. The germline CDR1 and CDR2 sequences are SGDLS and YYNGEE. Trimming shortened V by 4 bases and J by 4 bases, and 7 bases separated the two germline ends. The CDR3 sequence is CASSPEPDTQYF. The CDR3 DNA follows: TGTGCCAGCAGCCCCGAGCCAGATACGCAGTATTTT.

The chain recombines TRBV7-9 with TRBJ2-6; a weak D match, TRBD1 (6 bases). From germline, CDR1 is SEHNR and CDR2 FQNEAQ (reference sequence). This CDR3 has 15 residues. The V end was cut by 8 bases, the J end by 0 bases, with 11 bases between. The CDR3 nucleotides read TGTGCCAGCGGCAGGGGTAACTCTGGGGCCAACGTCCTGACTTTC. This codes for CASGRGNSGANVLTF.

The chain has TRBV2 and TRBJ1-4, with a weak D call TRBD1 (6 bases). V was shortened by 7 bases and J by 0 bases, with 18 bases between the two germline ends. The CDR3 length is 17 residues. CDR1 is SNHLY, CDR2 FYNNEI, per germline. The CDR3 DNA follows: TGTGCCAGCACCGGAACAGGGAGAGCCGCAACTAATGAAAAACTGTTTTTT. This sequence encodes CASTGTGRAATNEKLFF. Together with reference TRBV2 and TRBJ1-4, the CDR3 gives the full variable domain: EPEVTQTPSHQVTQMGQEVILRCVPISNHLYFYWYRQILGQKVEFLVSFYNNEISEKSEIFDDQFSVERPDGSNFTLKIRSTKLEDSAMYFCASTGTGRAATNEKLFFGSGTQLSVL.

This chain links TRBV27 with TRBJ2-7; the D gene is possibly TRBD2 (5 bases). V dropped 4 bases and J dropped 4 bases, with 20 bases sitting between them. The CDR3 runs 16 residues. In germline, CDR1 is MNHEY, CDR2 SMNVEV (reference sequence). CDR3 in DNA: TGTGCCAGCAGTTCCCCCTCCGGGGAAGGAGGATACGAGCAGTACTTC. Translation gives CASSSPSGEGGYEQYF.

This chain joins TRBV27 and TRBJ2-7; TRBD1 matches at 7 bases. CDR3 length: 15 amino acids. Germline CDR1 reads MNHEY; CDR2 reads SMNVEV (reference sequence). The V segment lost 5 bases and the J segment 4 bases; nucleotides outside the gene matches: 11. The CDR3 here is CASSPPDRVGYEQYF. In nucleotides, the CDR3 is TGTGCCAGCAGTCCACCCGACAGGGTAGGGTACGAGCAGTACTTC.

The V gene is TRBV11-2, the J gene TRBJ2-7; tentatively, D is TRBD2 (7 bases). Trimming removed 5 bases from V and 1 base from J, with 18 bases in between. Germline V CDR1 and CDR2: SGHAT, FQNNGV. The CDR3 has 16 residues. CDR3 sequence: CASSPPGGRVSYEQYF. In DNA form, the CDR3 reads TGTGCCAGCAGCCCACCGGGGGGCAGGGTGTCCTACGAGCAGTACTTC.

The V and J genes are TRBV9 and TRBJ2-1; D is possibly TRBD1 (5 bases). The V and J ends lost 0 bases and 8 bases respectively, with 12 bases between them. The CDR3 runs to 14 residues. In germline, CDR1 is SGDLS, CDR2 YYNGEE. The CDR3 loop is CASSVGRRAHEQFF. The CDR3 DNA reads as TGTGCCAGCAGCGTAGGCCGCAGGGCTCATGAGCAGTTCTTC.

V usage is TRBV7-3 and J usage is TRBJ2-1; 11 nucleotides line up with TRBD2. The CDR3 is 15 amino acids. Germline loops: CDR1 SGHTA, CDR2 FQGTGA. V shed 7 bases, J shed 4 bases, and the junction held 6 bases outside the gene matches. The CDR3 DNA is TGTGCCAGCAACAATGGACTAGCGGGTTACAATGAGCAGTTCTTC. This sequence encodes CASNNGLAGYNEQFF.

The chain couples TRBV30 to TRBJ1-5, with D unclear. CDR3 length: 13 residues. V was pared by 2 bases and J by 4 bases, with 9 bases between. Germline values: CDR1 GTSNPN, CDR2 SVGIG (reference sequence). The chain's CDR3 is CAWSFSTNQPQHF. CDR3 nucleotide sequence: TGTGCCTGGAGTTTTTCAACAAATCAGCCCCAGCATTTT.

The DNA for the CDR3 is TGTGCCAGCAGTGGAGAAGAGCACTCCTACGAGCAGTACTTC. As protein: CASSGEEHSYEQYF. The gene calls are TRBV6-1 and TRBJ2-7; D unclear. The CDR3 totals 14 residues. Trimming left V 4 bases short and J 0 bases short, with 10 bases between. Germline V gives CDR1 MNHNS, CDR2 SASEGT.

The chain carries TRBV14 and TRBJ2-5; no firm D call. The V and J ends lost 4 bases and 1 base respectively, with 7 bases between them. This CDR3 contains 13 residues. Germline V gives CDR1 SGHDN, CDR2 FVKESK. DNA of the CDR3: TGTGCCAGCAGCCGCTTAGCCCAAGAGACCCAGTACTTC. It codes for CASSRLAQETQYF.

The rearrangement links TRBV10-1 to TRBJ1-1, with unresolved D. Germline CDR1 WNHNN, CDR2 SYGVQD (reference sequence). V was trimmed by 2 bases and J by 6 bases, leaving 10 bases between them. There are 13 residues in the CDR3. The CDR3: CASSEPGVPEAFF. CDR3 bases: TGCGCCAGCAGTGAGCCGGGAGTTCCTGAAGCTTTCTTT.